This T cell receptor (beta chain) is drawn from a study of cytomegalovirus exposure and HLA in healthy donors. Concerning this clone itself: The antigen is undetermined. A junction boundary mismatches the germline segment, possibly from a read error.

Findings of the study overall: Through in vitro validation, a few CMV-associated chains were shown to be specific for CMV antigens. Researchers catalogued some 160 TCR beta chains as cytomegalovirus-associated. Reports indicated that the classifier achieved high specificity and sensitivity in diagnosing cytomegalovirus status.

TCRdb keeps only in-frame clones here, not all; method: immunoSEQ multiplex PCR. The profile shows 330,000 or so clones, more than 80% of them singletons. This CDR3 has 12 residues. Per the germline V gene, CDR1 is SGHTS and CDR2 is YDEGEE. Separate from the approximately 700-subject first cohort was the roughly 120-subject validation cohort, to which the donors belonged. The sequenced material came from PBMCs. The sequence came from a woman in her late teens or twenties in good health and CMV-seronegative. The rearrangement joins TRBV5-8 to TRBJ1-4; maybe TRBD1 (5 bases). Here the CDR3 reads CASSLGAAPRVF. The CDR3 DNA reads TGTGCCAGCAGCTTGGGGGCAGCGCCCAGGGTTTTT.